The rows below give T cell receptor beta chains drawn from one sample of a study of blood T cell repertoires in COVID-19. Clones were sequenced by immunoSEQ multiplex PCR, and TCRdb holds only the in-frame ones, with some missing. The repertoire has hundreds of thousands of clones, 89% of them found once; the top ten carry roughly a tenth. Sequencing used PBMCs or T cells enriched from blood (not recorded which). The receptors derive from a woman aged 40 to 50 who had recovered from COVID-19. Each CDR3 is given with its conserved first and last residue. The D gene is left open where the match is weak. Clone size appears in some rows only: once, few, many, or a class for an expanded clone.

CDR3 length	V gene	clone size	D gene	J gene	CDR3 protein	CDR3 DNA
13	TRBV15	few	.	TRBJ2-2	CATSRDIAGELFF	TGTGCCACCAGCAGAGATATTGCCGGGGAGCTGTTTTTT
15	TRBV7-8	.	TRBD2	TRBJ2-1	CASSLLAGPRNEQFF	TGTGCCAGCAGCTTACTAGCGGGCCCCCGGAATGAGCAGTTCTTC
14	TRBV20-1	.	TRBD1	TRBJ1-2	CSASQGAINYGYTF	TGCAGTGCCAGTCAGGGGGCCATTAACTATGGCTACACCTTC
15	TRBV28	.	TRBD1	TRBJ2-3	CASSWTGGGTDTQYF	TGTGCCAGCAGTTGGACAGGGGGGGGCACAGATACGCAGTATTTT
14	TRBV5-1	.	.	TRBJ2-3	CASAGNGPTDTQYF	TGCGCCAGCGCGGGGAACGGGCCCACAGATACGCAGTATTTT
14	TRBV6-5	.	.	TRBJ2-1	CASSSVALFNEQFF	TGTGCCAGCAGTTCCGTGGCTTTGTTCAATGAGCAGTTCTTC
15	TRBV9	.	TRBD1	TRBJ2-2	CASSVYETGTGELFF	TGTGCCAGCAGCGTATACGAGACAGGGACCGGGGAGCTGTTTTTT
15	TRBV7-8	.	.	TRBJ2-2	CASSYPGRNTGELFF	TGTGCCAGCAGTTATCCCGGGAGAAACACCGGGGAGCTGTTTTTT
15	TRBV28	.	TRBD2	TRBJ2-3	CASSSSGGSTDTQYF	TGTGCCAGCAGTTCTAGCGGGGGAAGCACAGATACGCAGTATTTT
15	TRBV29-1	.	TRBD1	TRBJ2-2	CSVRSGGVITGELFF	TGCAGCGTCCGTTCAGGGGGCGTGATCACCGGGGAGCTGTTTTTT
17	TRBV7-3	.	TRBD2	TRBJ2-7	CASSLTWGLAANYEQYF	TGTGCCAGCAGCCTAACCTGGGGACTAGCAGCGAACTACGAGCAGTACTTC
17	TRBV7-8	few	TRBD2	TRBJ2-3	CASSLDGGLAGVGTQYF	TGTGCCAGCAGCTTAGACGGAGGGCTAGCGGGAGTGGGCACGCAGTATTTT
13	TRBV5-1	few	.	TRBJ1-4	CASSLGQEGKLFF	TGCGCCAGCAGCTTGGGGCAGGAAGGAAAACTGTTTTTT
12	TRBV6-5	.	.	TRBJ1-2	CASLDNDYGYTF	TGTGCCAGCTTGGACAACGACTATGGCTACACCTTC
14	TRBV7-3	.	TRBD1	TRBJ2-1	CASSLLSGTGEQFF	TGTGCCAGCAGCTTACTATCGGGGACAGGCGAGCAGTTCTTC
15	TRBV5-6	.	.	TRBJ2-2	CASSLSTGRPGELFF	TGTGCCAGCAGCTTGTCGACAGGGAGGCCCGGGGAGCTGTTTTTT
15	TRBV5-1	.	.	TRBJ2-3	CASSLLGDSTDTQYF	TGCGCCAGCAGCTTACTGGGAGATAGCACAGATACGCAGTATTTT
15	TRBV27	once	TRBD2	TRBJ2-1	CASSLQRESDNEQFF	TGTGCCAGCAGTTTACAGCGGGAGAGTGATAATGAGCAGTTCTTC
15	TRBV11-2	.	TRBD2	TRBJ2-5	CASSPRLAGVKTQYF	TGTGCCAGCAGCCCGCGACTAGCGGGAGTAAAGACCCAGTACTTC
14	TRBV21-1	.	.	TRBJ2-1	CASSKVTSGSEEFF	TGTGCCAGCAGCAAGGTGACTAGCGGGAGTGAAGAGTTCTTC
15	TRBV23-1	few	TRBD1	TRBJ1-6	CASSQSDRDNSPLHF	TGCGCCAGCAGTCAGTCGGACAGGGATAATTCACCCCTCCACTTT
14	TRBV6-5	.	TRBD1	TRBJ1-1	CASSSGTGVSEAFF	TGTGCCAGCAGTTCAGGGACAGGGGTTTCTGAAGCTTTCTTT
14	TRBV18	.	.	TRBJ1-1	CASSDYTVNTEAFF	TGTGCCAGCTCCGACTATACCGTAAACACTGAAGCTTTCTTT
15	TRBV7-8	few	TRBD1	TRBJ1-5	CASSSLTGVNQPQHF	TGTGCCAGCAGCTCCCTTACAGGGGTCAATCAGCCCCAGCATTTT
17	TRBV2	.	.	TRBJ2-7	CASSVSLGSSTGHEQYF	TGTGCCAGCAGTGTGTCCCTAGGGTCCTCAACAGGACACGAGCAGTACTTC
13	TRBV27	.	.	TRBJ1-2	CATQLWGTSGYTF	TGTGCCACCCAACTATGGGGGACTTCTGGCTACACCTTC
17	TRBV7-9	.	.	TRBJ1-5	CASSLQGNGNSNQPQHF	TGTGCCAGCAGCTTACAGGGAAATGGGAATAGCAATCAGCCCCAGCATTTT
14	TRBV4-2	.	.	TRBJ2-7	CASSQADSRYEQYF	TGTGCCAGCAGCCAAGCCGACAGTAGATACGAGCAGTACTTC
14	TRBV11-2	.	.	TRBJ2-7	CASSPLRGGYEQYF	TGTGCCAGCAGCCCGTTAAGGGGGGGCTACGAGCAGTACTTC
16	TRBV15	.	TRBD1	TRBJ1-5	CATSSWTGRDHQPQHF	TGTGCCACCAGCAGCTGGACAGGCCGCGATCATCAGCCCCAGCATTTT
14	TRBV6-5	.	.	TRBJ1-1	CASSYVQGESEAFF	TGTGCCAGCAGTTATGTACAGGGCGAATCGGAAGCTTTCTTT
14	TRBV19	.	TRBD1	TRBJ2-1	CASRARDRGNEQFF	TGTGCCAGCCGAGCCCGGGACAGGGGCAATGAGCAGTTCTTC
13	TRBV3-1/TRBV3-2	.	.	TRBJ2-5	CASSPTGWETQYF	TGTGCCAGCAGCCCCACAGGGTGGGAGACCCAGTACTTC
13	TRBV11-3	once	.	TRBJ2-3	CASRRQGTDTQYF	TGTGCCAGCAGGCGACAGGGCACAGATACGCAGTATTTT
14	TRBV2	.	.	TRBJ1-2	CASMQGRMDYGYTF	TGTGCCAGCATGCAGGGGAGAATGGACTATGGCTACACCTTC
14	TRBV21-1	.	.	TRBJ2-7	CASAQGTSGGEQYF	TGTGCCAGCGCCCAAGGGACTAGCGGGGGGGAGCAGTACTTC
14	TRBV19	.	TRBD2	TRBJ2-2	CASRQAGDTGELFF	TGTGCCAGTAGACAGGCGGGGGACACCGGGGAGCTGTTTTTT
16	TRBV9	.	TRBD1	TRBJ2-1	CASSAGQGASYNEQFF	TGTGCCAGCAGCGCGGGACAGGGGGCCTCCTACAATGAGCAGTTCTTC
14	TRBV6-5	.	TRBD1	TRBJ2-7	CASTSTGASYEQYF	TGTGCCAGCACCTCGACAGGGGCCTCCTACGAGCAGTACTTC
13	TRBV7-9	.	.	TRBJ1-2	CATPRGLRGGYTF	TGTGCCACCCCGAGAGGCCTCCGTGGCGGCTACACCTTC
14	TRBV19	.	TRBD2	TRBJ2-1	CASSTGGGVNEQFF	TGTGCCAGTAGTACCGGGGGGGGTGTGAATGAGCAGTTCTTC
17	TRBV5-1	.	TRBD2	TRBJ2-2	CASSLDRAGRSTGELFF	TGCGCCAGCAGCTTGGATAGAGCGGGACGCAGCACCGGGGAGCTGTTTTTT
13	TRBV11-2	.	.	TRBJ1-1	CASSWTENTEAFF	TGTGCCAGCAGCTGGACAGAGAACACTGAAGCTTTCTTT
14	TRBV7-8	.	.	TRBJ2-2	CASSLRQESGELFF	TGTGCCAGCAGCTTACGACAGGAGAGCGGGGAGCTGTTTTTT
18	TRBV7-2	.	TRBD1	TRBJ2-6	CASSPRQGAVYGANVLTF	TGTGCCAGCAGCCCTAGACAGGGGGCGGTCTATGGGGCCAACGTCCTGACTTTC
14	TRBV11-3	.	.	TRBJ2-7	CASSLQQGSYEQYF	TGTGCCAGCAGCTTGCAACAGGGCTCCTACGAGCAGTACTTC
13	TRBV24-1	few	.	TRBJ1-6	CATSRSYNSPLHF	TGTGCCACCAGTCGCAGTTATAATTCACCCCTCCACTTT
14	TRBV5-1	once	.	TRBJ2-7	CASSLGAVSYEQYF	TGCGCCAGCAGCTTGGGGGCCGTCTCCTACGAGCAGTACTTC
17	TRBV23-1	once	.	TRBJ2-5	CASSQSGAGAIQETQYF	TGCGCCAGCAGTCAATCGGGGGCAGGGGCCATCCAAGAGACCCAGTACTTC
13	TRBV30	.	.	TRBJ2-7	CAWSVDSLGEQYF	TGTGCCTGGAGTGTTGACTCCCTCGGCGAGCAGTACTTC
16	TRBV19	.	TRBD1	TRBJ2-3	CASSIDWTGSTDTQYF	TGTGCCAGTAGTATAGATTGGACAGGGAGCACAGATACGCAGTATTTT
13	TRBV11-3	.	.	TRBJ2-5	CASRGGSVETQYF	TGTGCCAGTCGCGGAGGGTCGGTAGAGACCCAGTACTTC
13	TRBV12-3/TRBV12-4	.	.	TRBJ2-1	CATTGGGGNEQFF	TGTGCCACCACGGGGGGAGGGGGCAATGAGCAGTTCTTC
15	TRBV24-1	.	TRBD1	TRBJ1-5	CATSPDRGGNQPQHF	TGTGCCACCAGCCCCGACAGGGGGGGCAATCAGCCCCAGCATTTT
17	TRBV15	.	TRBD2	TRBJ2-1	CATSRDRLANTYNEQFF	TGTGCCACCAGCAGAGATCGACTAGCGAATACCTACAATGAGCAGTTCTTC
11	TRBV18	.	.	TRBJ1-2	CASSAGYGYTF	TGTGCCAGCTCGGCAGGGTATGGCTACACCTTC